This record covers a single TCR beta chain. Its antigen is undetermined. The data are from a study of T-cell reconstitution after alpha-beta-depleted transplantation in children. Points from the study as a whole: After transplant, at about two months, alpha-beta T cells were reportedly derived from several hundred expanded graft clones. A year post-transplant, T-cell counts and diversity derived mostly from newly produced T cells. Diversity of TCRbeta at day 60 was high in some patients, arising from surviving recipient T cells and thymic progenitors.

This CDR3 spans 13 amino acids. From germline, CDR1 is MNHNY and CDR2 SVGAGI (reference sequence). V was shortened by 9 bases and J by 4 bases, with 14 bases between the two germline ends. The TCRbeta library incorporated unique molecular identifiers. Each CDR3 protein is one row after TCRdb ran MiXCR on the PCR reads. The table has almost 250,000 distinct CDR3 sequences, about 25% seen once. The specimen comprised PBMCs, sampled before TCRalphabeta/CD19-depleted stem cell transplant. The sequence came from a girl aged 2 to 10 with Fanconi anemia, due to receive a stem cell transplant. The gene calls are TRBV6-6 and TRBJ2-3; the D is unclear. In nucleotides, the CDR3 is TGTGCCAGGGGCTTGAGGTGGGCAGATACGCAGTATTTT. Protein sequence: CARGLRWADTQYF.